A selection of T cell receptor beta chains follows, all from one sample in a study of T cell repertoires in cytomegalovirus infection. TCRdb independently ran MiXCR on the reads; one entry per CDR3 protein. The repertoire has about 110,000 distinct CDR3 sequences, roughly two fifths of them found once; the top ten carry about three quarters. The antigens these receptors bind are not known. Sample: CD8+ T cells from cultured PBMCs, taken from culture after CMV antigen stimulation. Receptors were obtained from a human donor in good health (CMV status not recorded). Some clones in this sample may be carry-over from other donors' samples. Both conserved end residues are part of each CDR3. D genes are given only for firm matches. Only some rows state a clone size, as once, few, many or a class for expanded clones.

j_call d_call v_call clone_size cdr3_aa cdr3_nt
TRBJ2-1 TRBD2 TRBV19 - CASSISGGFNEQFF TGTGCCAGTAGTATTAGCGGGGGGTTCAATGAGCAGTTCTTC
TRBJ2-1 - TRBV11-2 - CASSFVVSSYNEQFF TGTGCCAGCAGCTTTGTGGTTAGCTCCTACAATGAGCAGTTCTTC
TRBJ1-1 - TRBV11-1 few CASSLGAGQPNTEAFF TGTGCCAGCAGCTTAGGGGCTGGACAGCCGAACACTGAAGCTTTCTTT
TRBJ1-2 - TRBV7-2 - CASSPSGTGNGYTF TGTGCCAGCAGCCCATCCGGGACGGGGAATGGCTACACCTTC
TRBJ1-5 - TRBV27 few CASSPAWGGAIQPQHF TGTGCCAGCAGTCCAGCATGGGGGGGGGCGATTCAGCCCCAGCATTTT
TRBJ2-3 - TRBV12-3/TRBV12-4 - CASTLSPLTDTQYF TGTGCCAGCACCCTTAGCCCACTCACAGATACGCAGTATTTT
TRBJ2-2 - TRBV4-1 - CASSQISAGELFF TGCGCCAGCAGCCAAATTTCAGCCGGGGAGCTGTTTTTT
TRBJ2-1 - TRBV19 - CASSERSSYNEQFF TGTGCCAGTAGCGAGCGGTCCTCCTACAATGAGCAGTTCTTC
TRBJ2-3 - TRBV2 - CASSDLLPTQVRGTDTQYF TGTGCCAGCAGTGACCTTCTCCCGACACAGGTTAGGGGCACAGATACGCAGTATTTT
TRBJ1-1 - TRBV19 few CASKYMAGTNTEAFF TGTGCCAGTAAGTACATGGCAGGAACGAACACTGAAGCTTTCTTT
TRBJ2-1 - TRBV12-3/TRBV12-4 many CASSIAPGGYDNEQFF TGTGCCAGCAGTATCGCCCCGGGGGGCTACGACAATGAGCAGTTCTTC
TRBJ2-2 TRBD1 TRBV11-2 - CASSFDRGAGELFF TGTGCCAGCAGCTTTGACAGGGGAGCCGGGGAGCTGTTTTTT
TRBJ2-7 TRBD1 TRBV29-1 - CSVGTGGGREQYF TGCAGCGTTGGGACAGGGGGTGGCCGAGAGCAGTACTTC
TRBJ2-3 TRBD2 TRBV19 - CASSMQAGVAGDTQYF TGTGCCAGTAGTATGCAAGCGGGGGTTGCAGGGGATACGCAGTATTTT
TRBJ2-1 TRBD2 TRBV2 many CATGLAGGLHNEQFF TGTGCCACCGGACTAGCGGGGGGCCTACACAATGAGCAGTTCTTC
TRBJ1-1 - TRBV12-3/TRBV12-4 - CASSSQGLGNTEAFF TGTGCCAGCAGTTCGCAGGGGCTGGGGAACACTGAAGCTTTCTTT